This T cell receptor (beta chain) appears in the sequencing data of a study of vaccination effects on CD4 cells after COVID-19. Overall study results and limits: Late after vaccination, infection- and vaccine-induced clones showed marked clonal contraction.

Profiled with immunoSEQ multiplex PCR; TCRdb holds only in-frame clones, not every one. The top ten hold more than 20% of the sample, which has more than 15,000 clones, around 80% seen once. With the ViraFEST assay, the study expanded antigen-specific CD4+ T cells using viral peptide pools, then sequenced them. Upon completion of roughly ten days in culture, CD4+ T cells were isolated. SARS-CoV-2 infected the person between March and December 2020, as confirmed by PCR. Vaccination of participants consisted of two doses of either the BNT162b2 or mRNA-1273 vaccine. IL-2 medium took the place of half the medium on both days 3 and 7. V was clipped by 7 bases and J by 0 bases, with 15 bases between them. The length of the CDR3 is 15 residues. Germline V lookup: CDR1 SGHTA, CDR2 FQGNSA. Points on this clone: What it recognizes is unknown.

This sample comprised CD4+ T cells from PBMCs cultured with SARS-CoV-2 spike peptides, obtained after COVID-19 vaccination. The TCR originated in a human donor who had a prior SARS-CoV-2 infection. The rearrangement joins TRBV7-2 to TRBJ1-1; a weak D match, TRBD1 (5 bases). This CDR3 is CASNSLGTMNTEAFF. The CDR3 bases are TGTGCCAGCAACTCGCTGGGGACTATGAACACTGAAGCTTTCTTT.